The 9 T cell receptor beta chains in this list originate from one sample, sequenced in a study of shared clonotypes between healthy human individuals. Sequencing used immunoSEQ multiplex PCR; TCRdb keeps in-frame clones, though not all of them. Altogether some 2 million clones are present, roughly 95% being singletons, with the ten largest covering 1.2%. Positively selected for CCR7, the CD45RO-negative cells used as naive CD8 cells excluded terminally differentiated effector memory CD45RA+ cells. Sequencing used naive CD8+ T cells sorted from blood. These receptors all stem from a young man in good health.

This clone was counted a single time. The rearrangement joins TRBV7-9 to TRBJ2-6; either TRBD1 or TRBD2 may fit D (5 bases each). In germline, CDR1 is SEHNR, CDR2 FQNEAQ (reference sequence). The CDR3 loop spans 12 amino acids. Trimming removed 3 bases from V and 10 bases from J, with 7 bases in between. The CDR3 region has the DNA TGTGCCAGCAGCTTGGGGGAGAACGTCCTGACTTTC. Protein product: CASSLGENVLTF.

The chain combines TRBV6-5 with TRBJ2-7, with TRBD1 identical over 8 bases. The V segment lost 4 bases and the J segment 1 base; nucleotides outside the gene matches: 6. CDR3 size: 15 residues. Germline V gives CDR1 MNHEY, CDR2 SVGAGI. The CDR3 loop reads CASSSWRQGSYEQYF. In DNA form, the CDR3 reads TGTGCCAGCAGTTCCTGGAGACAGGGGTCCTACGAGCAGTACTTC.

CDR3 loop: CASDRRLSEAFF. The CDR3 region has the DNA TGTGCCTCGGACAGGCGACTCAGTGAAGCTTTCTTT. The rearrangement uses TRBV30 and TRBJ1-1; TRBD1 agrees at 7 bases. V shed 7 bases and J 7 bases; nucleotides not matched to a gene: 9. The germline gives CDR1 GTSNPN, CDR2 SVGIG (reference sequence). The CDR3 sequence is 12 residues long.

The chain carries TRBV2 and TRBJ2-2, with D perhaps TRBD2 (5 bases). The V gene's germline CDR1 is SNHLY and CDR2 FYNNEI. The V end lost 5 bases, the J end lost 4 bases, and 5 bases lay between the germline ends. There are 12 residues in the CDR3. The CDR3 coding sequence is TGTGCCAGCAGTACTAGCACCGGGGAGCTGTTTTTT. Protein sequence: CASSTSTGELFF. Full variable domain (missing parts from reference TRBV2 and TRBJ2-2): EPEVTQTPSHQVTQMGQEVILRCVPISNHLYFYWYRQILGQKVEFLVSFYNNEISEKSEIFDDQFSVERPDGSNFTLKIRSTKLEDSAMYFCASSTSTGELFFGEGSRLTVL.

The chain combines TRBV5-1 with TRBJ2-1; D unresolved. CDR1 SGHRS and CDR2 YFSETQ come from the germline V gene. Trimming removed 0 bases at V and 5 bases at J, with 12 bases between. The CDR3 contains 15 residues. For the CDR3, the DNA is TGCGCCAGCAGCTTGGAGGGTTCCGACCACAATGAGCAGTTCTTC. Residues: CASSLEGSDHNEQFF.

The chain joins TRBV6-5 to TRBJ2-1; D gene ambiguous. Per the germline V gene, CDR1 is MNHEY and CDR2 is SVGAGI. Trimming shortened V by 8 bases and J by 7 bases, and 6 bases separated the two germline ends. The CDR3 covers 10 residues. The CDR3 bases are TGTGCCAGCGGAGTAAATGAGCAGTTCTTC. Translation gives CASGVNEQFF.

V and J are TRBV5-1 and TRBJ1-1, with D uncertain. Between the trimmed V and J ends, which lost 1 base and 4 bases, there was a span of 11 bases. Germline V gene sequence: CDR1 SGHRS, CDR2 YFSETQ. This CDR3 region has 14 residues. CDR3 sequence: CASSLMPATTEAFF. The DNA of the CDR3 is TGCGCCAGCAGCTTGATGCCCGCGACCACTGAAGCTTTCTTT. The full variable domain, with the rest looked up from reference TRBV5-1 and TRBJ1-1, is KAGVTQTPRYLIKTRGQQVTLSCSPISGHRSVSWYQQTPGQGLQFLFEYFSETQRNKGNFPGRFSGRQFSNSRSEMNVSTLELGDSALYLCASSLMPATTEAFFGQGTRLTVV.

This chain connects TRBV27 to TRBJ1-2, with TRBD1 as a possible D gene (5 bases). The CDR3 covers 15 residues. Trimming pared 5 bases from V and 5 bases from J, leaving 18 bases between. In germline, CDR1 is MNHEY, CDR2 SMNVEV (reference sequence). CDR3 coding DNA: TGTGCCAGCAGTACGCAGGGCGGGGGAGTATATGGCTACACCTTC. It encodes CASSTQGGGVYGYTF.

The chain has TRBV5-1 and TRBJ2-7; TRBD2 matches at 8 bases. The V segment lost 2 bases and the J segment 0 bases; nucleotides outside the gene matches: 10. This CDR3 is built from 17 residues. Looked up from germline, CDR1 is SGHRS and CDR2 is YFSETQ. Here the CDR3 reads CASSFLTSGESSYEQYF. The CDR3 DNA is TGCGCCAGCAGCTTTCTAACTAGCGGAGAAAGCTCCTACGAGCAGTACTTC.